This TCR beta chain was profiled in a study of blood T cells in healthy people across ages. Points from the study as a whole: Underestimates were what the diversity estimates from one million T cells were considered to be.

Primed by a sample-barcoded 5' primer and a J-beta primer mix, a second PCR proceeded for about 6 to 11 cycles. Each of the cDNA molecules was tagged by a template-switch adaptor with 12 random nucleotides. TCRdb ran MiXCR on the 5' RACE reads and lists one entry per CDR3 protein. The sample includes 800,000 to 1,000,000 distinct CDR3 sequences, roughly 43% seen only once; the top ten take under 15%. Russia was home to the donors, healthy Caucasian individuals aged 6 to 90. As for this clonotype: Antigen unknown.

The material sequenced was blood. This sequence originates from a man aged 30 to 39 in good health.

The CDR3 region has the DNA TGCGCCAGCAGCGCAGGTACTCTCGGCTACACCTTC. Its translation: CASSAGTLGYTF. The rearrangement uses TRBV4-1 and TRBJ1-2; D is undetermined. This CDR3 spans 12 amino acids. V gave up 5 bases and J gave up 8 bases, with 12 bases separating them. The V gene's germline CDR1 is MGHRA and CDR2 YSYEKL.